This T cell receptor beta chain was found in a study of Tregs in tolerant kidney transplant recipients. Germline V gives CDR1 SGHTA, CDR2 FQGNSA. The CDR3 consists of 15 residues. About this clone: Antigen: not known. The CDR3 end is not reached by the read, which stops 3 residues before it; the germline J gene fills it in.

Sequenced by immunoSEQ multiplex PCR; TCRdb stores in-frame clones only, minus some. Recorded for this sample: 25,000 or so clones. General study points: For some patients, primers changed over time, blocking nucleotide-level comparison. Biological reproducibility was not directly addressed, but technical replication error appeared minimal. Expanding Tregs on activated donor B cells appeared to best identify donor-specific TCRbeta clones.

Related graft donors supplied nonmyeloablative bone marrow transplants, and mixed chimerism was transient. Material: CD4+ T cells from blood (PBMCs), obtained 6 months after the transplant. This receptor was obtained from a human patient who received a combined kidney and bone marrow transplant. T cells may partly derive from the graft donor. This chain connects TRBV7-2 to TRBJ1-6; 9 nucleotides align to TRBD1. This CDR3 reads CASSIWTGAPRALHF. CDR3 bases read: TGTGCCAGCAGCATTTGGACAGGGGCCCCTCGGGCC.